This entry is about one T cell receptor beta chain. The data derive from a study of blood T cell repertoires in COVID-19. Study summary: The United States, Italy and Spain provided the acute and convalescent COVID-19 samples. Sources were T cells, B-cell-depleted T cells, or PBMCs; the material itself was cDNA or gDNA.

Under the authors' procedure: Estimation of nucleated cell counts relied on the amplification of reference gene primers. The method was immunoSEQ multiplex PCR; TCRdb's version includes in-frame clones alone and lacks a portion of them. D and trimming were read from the DNA, whereas the V and J calls and clone size are those reported in that table. The sample shows approximately 98,000 clones, approximately 82% of them seen only once. This CDR3 is 18 amino acids long. Germline CDR1 reads SGHVS; CDR2 reads FNYEAQ. V was clipped by 0 bases and J by 5 bases; unmatched bases: 12. Material for sequencing was peripheral blood. This sequence originates from a woman aged 70-85 years with acute or convalescent COVID-19. The gene calls are TRBV7-6 and TRBJ1-4; the match to TRBD1 covers 7 bases. CDR3 coding DNA: TGTGCCAGCAGCTTAGCGGGGTATCGGCAGGGGGGAAATGAAAAACTGTTTTTT. It translates to CASSLAGYRQGGNEKLFF.